These 24 T cell receptor beta chains were sequenced from one sample in a study of CD8 T cells in ankylosing spondylitis. Regarding the study as a whole: A TCR beta motif made of about 8 highly homologous variants seemed typical of ankylosing spondylitis blood.

TCRdb re-called the 5' RACE reads with MiXCR, one entry per CDR3 protein. The sample shows about 450,000 distinct CDR3 sequences, 25% to 30% of them seen only once. Antigens of these TCRs are unknown. Sequenced material: blood, either unsorted or a sorted T cell fraction (not recorded which). These TCRs come from a male donor with ankylosing spondylitis.

This sequence joins TRBV10-1 and TRBJ2-7; D is perhaps TRBD2 (5 bases). The CDR3 covers 12 residues. Germline CDR1 is WNHNN and CDR2 is SYGVQD (reference sequence). The V end was cut by 6 bases, the J end by 4 bases, with 10 bases between. CDR3 protein: CASSSSHYEQYF. The CDR3 DNA is TGCGCCAGCAGCTCTAGCCATTACGAGCAGTACTTC.

The sample holds a few counts of this clonotype. The chain uses TRBV6-2 or TRBV6-3 and TRBJ2-1, with TRBD2 matching 11 bases. The CDR3 loop spans 15 amino acids. Germline CDR1 reads MNHEY; CDR2 reads SVGEGT. V shed 6 bases and J 9 bases; nucleotides not matched to a gene: 10. CDR3 sequence: CASRETSGTLGEQFF. DNA for the CDR3: TGTGCCAGCAGAGAGACTAGCGGGACTCTAGGTGAGCAGTTCTTC.

This clonotype appeared a single time. The chain has TRBV5-5 and TRBJ2-5, with 7 bases that match TRBD1. CDR1 SGHKS and CDR2 YYEKEE come from the germline V gene (reference sequence). This CDR3 comprises 13 residues. The J segment lost 7 bases and the V segment lost 0 bases, leaving 3 bases of the junction unmatched. CDR3 sequence reads: CASSLGDSRTQYF. DNA of the CDR3: TGTGCCAGCAGCTTGGGGGACAGCCGGACCCAGTACTTC.

This chain connects TRBV7-2 to TRBJ2-4; 12 bases match TRBD1. Looked up from germline, CDR1 is SGHTA and CDR2 is FQGNSA. V lost 5 bases, J lost 6 bases, and 5 bases stayed unmatched. The CDR3 consists of 15 residues. CDR3 bases: TGTGCCAGCAGCAGGCCGGGACAGGGGGCAAACATTCAGTACTTC. Its translation: CASSRPGQGANIQYF.

There are a few counts of this clonotype. The J gene is TRBJ1-6, the V gene TRBV9; no firm D call. The CDR3 runs 15 residues. Germline loops: CDR1 SGDLS, CDR2 YYNGEE. The V end lost 0 bases, the J end lost 3 bases, and 7 bases lay between the germline ends. DNA for the CDR3: TGTGCCAGCAGCGTAGACCCGGGCTATAATTCACCCCTCCACTTT. It encodes CASSVDPGYNSPLHF.

This clonotype showed up just a few times. The rearrangement uses TRBV7-2 and TRBJ1-1, with D perhaps matching TRBD1 (6 bases). V was pared by 6 bases and J by 4 bases, with 18 bases between. This CDR3 contains 15 residues. Germline CDR1 SGHTA, CDR2 FQGNSA. The CDR3 DNA follows: TGTGCCAGCAGATTCGGGTCCGGGGGGCGCACTGAAGCTTTCTTT. Amino acids: CASRFGSGGRTEAFF.

This clonotype was counted a single time. The rearrangement joins TRBV20-1 to TRBJ2-5; a possible D gene is TRBD2 (5 bases). The V end was cut by 0 bases, the J end by 5 bases, with 13 bases between. This CDR3 is 14 amino acids long. Germline values: CDR1 DFQATT, CDR2 SNEGSKA (reference sequence). The CDR3 nucleotides read TGCAGTGCTAGAGACTTCGGCAGAGGGGAGACCCAGTACTTC. It is translated as CSARDFGRGETQYF.

The chain carries TRBV10-1 and TRBJ2-7; 8 nucleotides line up with TRBD1. The junction had 6 bases not matched to a gene; V was cut back by 4 bases and J by 1 base. The germline V gene encodes CDR1 WNHNN and CDR2 SYGVQD (reference sequence). This CDR3 is built from 15 residues. The CDR3 DNA is TGCGCCAGCAGTGCTCAGACAGGGGAGTCCTACGAGCAGTACTTC. It codes for CASSAQTGESYEQYF.

The table lists this clonotype with many counts. The gene calls are TRBV18 and TRBJ2-5; unclear D gene. There are 13 residues in the CDR3. The germline V gene has CDR1 KGHSH and CDR2 LQKENI. With 9 bases removed from V and 2 bases from J, the gap between germline ends came to 13 bases. This chain's CDR3 is CASSPGLQETQYF. The CDR3 DNA follows: TGTGCCAGTAGTCCCGGGTTACAAGAGACCCAGTACTTC.

In its sample, this clonotype was seen a few times. The rearrangement joins TRBV4-1 to TRBJ1-2; no firm D call. The CDR3 spans 15 residues. The germline V and J ends were trimmed by 1 base and 0 bases, with 9 bases remaining between them. Germline V gene data show CDR1 as MGHRA and CDR2 as YSYEKL. CDR3 amino acids: CASSQARAANYGYTF. The DNA of the CDR3 is TGCGCCAGCAGCCAAGCAAGGGCCGCTAACTATGGCTACACCTTC.

The V gene is TRBV20-1, the J gene TRBJ2-3; 7 positions match TRBD1. Germline CDR1 is DFQATT and CDR2 is SNEGSKA (reference sequence). J gave up 4 bases and V 4 bases, and 5 bases lay outside the gene matches. This CDR3 has 13 amino acids. The CDR3 nucleotides are TGCAGTGCTACGGGGCAGGGGGCAGATACGCAGTATTTT. This encodes CSATGQGADTQYF.

This clonotype showed up just a few times. The chain has TRBV4-2 and TRBJ2-3, with D possibly TRBD2 on 6 matching bases. From germline, CDR1 is LGHNA and CDR2 YNFKEQ. Deletions cut 3 bases from V and 0 bases from J, with 13 bases between. CDR3 length: 16 residues. CDR3 coding DNA: TGTGCCAGCAGCCAGTCTTCCGGGAGCAGCACAGATACGCAGTATTTT. The encoded protein is CASSQSSGSSTDTQYF.

This clonotype was observed a few times. CDR3 region: CASSLYPGQKIEAFF. The DNA for the CDR3 is TGCGCCAGCAGCTTGTATCCGGGACAAAAGATAGAAGCTTTCTTT. The genes are TRBV5-1 and TRBJ1-1, with D possibly matching TRBD1 (6 bases). Trimming shortened V by 1 base and J by 8 bases, and 18 bases separated the two germline ends. This CDR3 comprises 15 residues. Germline values: CDR1 SGHRS, CDR2 YFSETQ.

This clonotype appeared a few times. This chain uses TRBV28 with TRBJ1-1, with D possibly being TRBD1 (5 bases). The germline gives CDR1 MDHEN, CDR2 SYDVKM. Trimming pared 3 bases from V and 1 base from J, leaving 12 bases between. There are 15 residues in the CDR3. The CDR3 DNA reads TGTGCCAGCAGTTTCCTAACAGGAGGGAACACTGAAGCTTTCTTT. Translating it yields CASSFLTGGNTEAFF.

V and J are TRBV5-1 and TRBJ2-7; D ambiguous. The length of the CDR3 is 14 residues. Trimming removed 0 bases at V and 2 bases at J, with 9 bases between. Looked up from germline, CDR1 is SGHRS and CDR2 is YFSETQ. For the CDR3, the DNA is TGCGCCAGCAGCTTGGATCCGGTGGCCTACGAGCAGTACTTC. It translates to CASSLDPVAYEQYF.

The chain couples TRBV5-1 to TRBJ2-2; D not certain. This CDR3 has 15 amino acids. Trimming removed 1 base at V and 0 bases at J, with 7 bases between. Germline V gene lookup returns CDR1 SGHRS and CDR2 YFSETQ. CDR3: CASSLNQPNTGELFF. The CDR3 nucleotides are TGCGCCAGCAGCTTGAACCAGCCGAACACCGGGGAGCTGTTTTTT.

This clonotype was counted a few times. The chain combines TRBV3-1 with TRBJ2-1; 16 nucleotides align to TRBD2. The CDR3 has 19 amino acids. Losses at the gene ends were 2 bases for V and 6 bases for J; bases not matched to a gene: 10. CDR1 is LGHDT and CDR2 is YNNKEL in the germline V gene (reference sequence). The CDR3 nucleotides read TGTGCCAGCAGCCAAAGGGGGACTAGCGGGAGGGCCCGGGGCAATGAGCAGTTCTTC. This gives the protein CASSQRGTSGRARGNEQFF.

In its sample, this clonotype was seen a few times. The chain is built from TRBV2 and TRBJ2-2; 9 bases map to TRBD1. Germline CDR1 and CDR2: SNHLY and FYNNEI. The CDR3 contains 15 residues. V lost 8 bases to trimming and J lost 8 bases; unmatched junction nucleotides: 12. CDR3 sequence: CASARTGVLRGELFF. DNA of the CDR3: TGTGCCAGCGCCCGGACAGGGGTCCTGAGAGGGGAGCTGTTTTTT.

Comments on this clonotype: A read error may produce the germline difference seen at one junction end. The chain uses TRBV6-6 and TRBJ2-3, with 8 bases identical to TRBD2. CDR1 and CDR2 (germline): MNHNY, SVGAGI (reference sequence). The CDR3 is 13 amino acids. The CDR3 DNA reads TGTGCCAGCAGTTACATAAACCCGGGACTAGAGGAGTTT. Its translation: CASSYINPGLEEF.

This clonotype was counted a few times. The chain joins TRBV12-3 or TRBV12-4 to TRBJ2-2; 8 bases align to TRBD2. This CDR3 spans 14 amino acids. V was clipped by 3 bases and J by 8 bases; unmatched bases: 5. CDR3 sequence reads: CASSFGAGEGELFF. The CDR3 DNA follows: TGTGCCAGCAGTTTCGGAGCGGGAGAAGGGGAGCTGTTTTTT.

This clonotype was detected only a few times. The V gene is TRBV12-3 or TRBV12-4, the J gene TRBJ2-2, with TRBD2 as a possible D gene (5 bases). The V end was cut by 1 base, the J end by 7 bases, with 13 bases between. CDR3 length: 15 amino acids. The CDR3 loop reads CASSLGGGRIGELFF. Written as DNA, the CDR3 is TGTGCCAGCAGTTTAGGGGGTGGGAGAATCGGGGAGCTGTTTTTT.

V and J are TRBV28 and TRBJ1-1; TRBD1 matches 9 bases. After removal of 5 bases from V and 6 bases from J, the junction contained 13 bases not matched to a gene. The CDR3 covers 16 residues. Germline values: CDR1 MDHEN, CDR2 SYDVKM. As DNA, the CDR3 is TGTGCCAGCAGTACTCCTCGGACAGGGGCTGTGGCTGAAGCTTTCTTT. Translation gives CASSTPRTGAVAEAFF.

The chain couples TRBV5-1 to TRBJ2-1, with D maybe TRBD2 (6 bases). Germline CDR1 reads SGHRS; CDR2 reads YFSETQ. V shed 8 bases and J shed 1 base, with 13 bases lying between them. The CDR3 is made up of 14 amino acids. The DNA of the CDR3 is TGCGCCAGTCGGACTATGTATTCCTACAATGAGCAGTTCTTC. Translated, it gives CASRTMYSYNEQFF.

A few counts support this clonotype. The CDR3 is CASSILGVSNEKLFF. The DNA for the CDR3 is TGTGCCAGCAGCATACTCGGGGTCTCTAATGAAAAACTGTTTTTT. The chain uses TRBV27 and TRBJ1-4; D is uncertain. The CDR3 loop spans 15 amino acids. Deletions cut 6 bases from V and 3 bases from J, with 14 bases between. The V gene's germline CDR1 is MNHEY and CDR2 SMNVEV (reference sequence).